The 9 T cell receptor beta chains reported below all come from one sample, sequenced in a study of TIL therapy for anti-PD-1-resistant metastatic lung cancer. Described time point: pre-treatment sample, taken before nivolumab and TIL therapy. The libraries were made with immunoSEQ v3. This table comes from immunoSEQ multiplex PCR, and its TCRdb copy is limited to in-frame clones, with some not included. The table lists approximately 16,000 clones, 70% to 80% of them singletons. Source: blood, taken at baseline. Source of these receptors: a person between 30 and 79 years old with non-small cell lung cancer.

This clone has more than one count but fewer than ten. The CDR3 coding sequence is TGTGCCAGCAGCCCCGGGTTGGGTGGGGGCGAATACGAGCAGTACTTC. Its translation is CASSPGLGGGEYEQYF. The chain recombines TRBV13 with TRBJ2-7; tentatively, D is TRBD1 (6 bases). Germline CDR1 reads PRHDT; CDR2 reads FYEKMQ (reference sequence). The CDR3 extends over 16 amino acids. V was shortened by 5 bases and J by 4 bases, with 21 bases between the two germline ends.

Written as DNA, the CDR3 is TGTGCCAGTAGGGGACAGGGGGCAGCAGATACGCAGTATTTT. Residues: CASRGQGAADTQYF. The V gene is TRBV19, the J gene TRBJ2-3, with TRBD1 matching over 12 bases. The CDR3 runs 14 residues. Germline loops: CDR1 LNHDA, CDR2 SQIVND (reference sequence). J lost 4 bases, V lost 6 bases, and 2 bases had no gene match.

The rearrangement links TRBV5-6 to TRBJ2-5; the D call may be TRBD1 or TRBD2 (6 bases each). The germline V gene has CDR1 SGHDT and CDR2 YYEEEE. The CDR3 has 15 amino acids. V was shortened by 0 bases and J by 5 bases, with 14 bases between the two germline ends. CDR3 DNA: TGTGCCAGCAGCTTGGCCTCGGGGGCTCTGGAGACCCAGTACTTC. Encoded protein: CASSLASGALETQYF.

The chain employs TRBV18 and TRBJ2-7, with D possibly TRBD1 on 6 matching bases. CDR3 length: 14 residues. Trimming left V 3 bases short and J 5 bases short, with 14 bases between. Germline V lookup: CDR1 KGHSH, CDR2 LQKENI. The CDR3 region is CASSPRQELHEQYF. CDR3 nucleotides: TGTGCCAGCTCACCGCGACAGGAGTTACACGAGCAGTACTTC.

With regard to this clone: A junction boundary mismatches the germline segment, possibly from a read error. J is TRBJ1-2 and V is TRBV7-9; tentative D call: TRBD1 (6 bases). Germline values: CDR1 SEHNR, CDR2 FQNEAQ (reference sequence). The CDR3 runs to 14 residues. The CDR3 protein is CASSLAPGQGPFWF. The DNA of the CDR3 is TGTGCCAGCAGCTTAGCTCCGGGGCAGGGGCCTTTCTGGTTC.

The chain combines TRBV5-1 with TRBJ2-3, with 8 positions matching TRBD2. The CDR3 sequence is 15 residues long. V shed 0 bases and J 0 bases; nucleotides not matched to a gene: 0. Per germline, CDR1 SGHRS and CDR2 YFSETQ. CDR3 DNA sequence: TGCGCCAGCAGCTTGGCTAGCGGGAGCACAGATACGCAGTATTTT. This codes for CASSLASGSTDTQYF. Full variable domain (rest looked up from reference TRBV5-1 and TRBJ2-3): KAGVTQTPRYLIKTRGQQVTLSCSPISGHRSVSWYQQTPGQGLQFLFEYFSETQRNKGNFPGRFSGRQFSNSRSEMNVSTLELGDSALYLCASSLASGSTDTQYFGPGTRLTVL.

This clone has only a few counts. The rearrangement links TRBV5-4 to TRBJ1-1; D gene uncertain. The length of the CDR3 is 12 residues. Germline-derived CDR1 and CDR2 are SGHNT and YYREEE (reference sequence). Deletions cut 0 bases from V and 10 bases from J, with 10 bases between. The CDR3, as DNA: TGTGCCAGCAGCTTGGAAGGGAGAGGAGCTTTCTTT. Translation gives CASSLEGRGAFF.

The rearrangement uses TRBV5-4 and TRBJ2-7; 10 bases align to TRBD1. The CDR3 has 17 residues. Germline values: CDR1 SGHNT, CDR2 YYREEE (reference sequence). V trimming: 3 bases; J trimming: 3 bases; junction bases outside the gene matches: 12. This CDR3 is CASSSGTGVRSLYEQYF. DNA for the CDR3: TGTGCCAGCAGCTCGGGGACAGGGGTAAGAAGCCTCTACGAGCAGTACTTC.

The chain links TRBV5-1 to TRBJ1-4, with 9 bases matching TRBD1. Germline CDR1 and CDR2: SGHRS and YFSETQ. J gave up 5 bases and V 9 bases, and 14 bases lay outside the gene matches. The CDR3 spans 16 residues. The CDR3 nucleotides read TGCGCCAACGGTTCCGGGACAGGGAGGGCCAATGAAAAACTGTTTTTT. Residues: CANGSGTGRANEKLFF.